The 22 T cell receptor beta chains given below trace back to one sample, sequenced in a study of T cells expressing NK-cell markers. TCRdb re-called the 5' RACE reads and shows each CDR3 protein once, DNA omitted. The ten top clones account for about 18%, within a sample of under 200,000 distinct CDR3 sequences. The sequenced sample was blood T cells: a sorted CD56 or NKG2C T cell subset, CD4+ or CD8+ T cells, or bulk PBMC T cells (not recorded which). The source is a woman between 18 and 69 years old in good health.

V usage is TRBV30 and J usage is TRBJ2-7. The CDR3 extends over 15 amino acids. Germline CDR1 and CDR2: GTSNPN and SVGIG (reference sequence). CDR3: CAWKRKKVRRDEQYF.

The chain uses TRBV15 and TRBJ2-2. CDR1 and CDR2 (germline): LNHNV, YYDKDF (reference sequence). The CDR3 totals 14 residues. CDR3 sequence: CATSRTPSTGELFF. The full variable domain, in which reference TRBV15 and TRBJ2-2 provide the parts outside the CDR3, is DAMVIQNPRYQVTQFGKPVTLSCSQTLNHNVMYWYQQKSSQAPKLLFHYYDKDFNNEADTPDNFQSRRPNTSFCFLDIRSPGLGDTAMYLCATSRTPSTGELFFGEGSRLTVL.

CDR3 loop: CASSVVDSQETQYF. The chain employs TRBV9 and TRBJ2-5; checking the TCRdb D call of TRBD1 is not possible without DNA. The CDR3 sequence is 14 residues long. The germline gives CDR1 SGDLS, CDR2 YYNGEE. Supplemented by reference TRBV9 and TRBJ2-5, the full variable domain reads DSGVTQTPKHLITATGQRVTLRCSPRSGDLSVYWYQQSLDQGLQFLIQYYNGEERAKGNILERFSAQQFPDLHSELNLSSLELGDSALYFCASSVVDSQETQYFGPGTRLLVL.

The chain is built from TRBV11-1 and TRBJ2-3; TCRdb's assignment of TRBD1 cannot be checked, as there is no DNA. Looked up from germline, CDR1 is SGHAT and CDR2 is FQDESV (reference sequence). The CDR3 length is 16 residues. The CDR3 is CASSLGLGQEADTQYF.

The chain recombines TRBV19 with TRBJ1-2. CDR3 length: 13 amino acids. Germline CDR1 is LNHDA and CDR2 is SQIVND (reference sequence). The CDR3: CASSKGTYGGYTF.

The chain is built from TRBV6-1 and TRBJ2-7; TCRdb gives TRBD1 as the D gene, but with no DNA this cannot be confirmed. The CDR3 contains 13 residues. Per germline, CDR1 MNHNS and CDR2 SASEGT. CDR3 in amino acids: CAVEGTGGYEQYF.

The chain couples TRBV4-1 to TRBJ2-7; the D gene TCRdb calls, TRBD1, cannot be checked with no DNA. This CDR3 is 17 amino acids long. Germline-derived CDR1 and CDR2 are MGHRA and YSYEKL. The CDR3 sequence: CASSPGGGQGSPYEQYF.

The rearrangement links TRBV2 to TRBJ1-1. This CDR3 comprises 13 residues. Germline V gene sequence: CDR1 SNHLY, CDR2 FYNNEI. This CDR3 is CASSESLNTEAFF.

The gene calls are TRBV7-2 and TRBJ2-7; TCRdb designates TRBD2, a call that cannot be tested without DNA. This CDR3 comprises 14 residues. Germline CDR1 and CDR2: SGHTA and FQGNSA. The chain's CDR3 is CASRAREYTYEQYF.

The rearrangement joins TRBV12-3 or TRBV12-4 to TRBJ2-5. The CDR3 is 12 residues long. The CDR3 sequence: CASTRVQETQYF.

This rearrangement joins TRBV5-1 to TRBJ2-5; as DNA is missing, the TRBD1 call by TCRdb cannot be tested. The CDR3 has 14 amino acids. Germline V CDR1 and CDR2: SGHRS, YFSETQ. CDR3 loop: CASSLVQGRETQYF.

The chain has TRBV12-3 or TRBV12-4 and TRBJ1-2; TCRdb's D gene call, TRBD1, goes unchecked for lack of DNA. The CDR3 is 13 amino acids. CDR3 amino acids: CASSSGGNYGYTF.

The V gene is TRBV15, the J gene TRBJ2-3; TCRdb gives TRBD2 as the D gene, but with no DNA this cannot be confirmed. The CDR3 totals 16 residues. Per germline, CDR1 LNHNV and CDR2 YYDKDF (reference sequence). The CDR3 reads CATSRQPLADTDTLYF.

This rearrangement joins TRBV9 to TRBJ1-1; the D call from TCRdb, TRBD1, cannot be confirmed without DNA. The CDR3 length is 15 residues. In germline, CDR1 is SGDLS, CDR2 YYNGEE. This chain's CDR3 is CASSVDQGLIGGAFF. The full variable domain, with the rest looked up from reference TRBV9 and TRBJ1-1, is DSGVTQTPKHLITATGQRVTLRCSPRSGDLSVYWYQQSLDQGLQFLIQYYNGEERAKGNILERFSAQQFPDLHSELNLSSLELGDSALYFCASSVDQGLIGGAFFGQGTRLTVV.

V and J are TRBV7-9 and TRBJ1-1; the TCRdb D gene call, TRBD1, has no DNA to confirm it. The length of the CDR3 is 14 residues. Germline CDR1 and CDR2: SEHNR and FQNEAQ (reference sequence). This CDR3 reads CASSLGTVNTEAFF.

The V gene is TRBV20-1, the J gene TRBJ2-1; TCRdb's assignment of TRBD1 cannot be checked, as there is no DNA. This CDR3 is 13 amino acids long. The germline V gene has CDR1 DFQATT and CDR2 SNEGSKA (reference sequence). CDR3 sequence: CSARAHLGGEQFF.

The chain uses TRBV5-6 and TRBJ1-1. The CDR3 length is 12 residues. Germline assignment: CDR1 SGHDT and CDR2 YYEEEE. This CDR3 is CASSFENTEAFF.

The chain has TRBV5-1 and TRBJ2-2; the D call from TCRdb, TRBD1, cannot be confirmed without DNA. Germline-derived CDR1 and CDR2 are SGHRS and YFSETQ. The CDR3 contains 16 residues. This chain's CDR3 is CASSLDPLANTGELFF.

The CDR3: CSVERTSGGYYNEQFF. The V and J genes are TRBV29-1 and TRBJ2-1; TCRdb's D call of TRBD2 is untestable without DNA. The length of the CDR3 is 16 residues. Per the germline V gene, CDR1 is SQVTM and CDR2 is ANQGSEA.

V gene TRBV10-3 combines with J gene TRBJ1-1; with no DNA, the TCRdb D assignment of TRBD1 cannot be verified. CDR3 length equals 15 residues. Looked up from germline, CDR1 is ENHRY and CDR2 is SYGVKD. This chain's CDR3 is CASWGGTGVNTEAFF.

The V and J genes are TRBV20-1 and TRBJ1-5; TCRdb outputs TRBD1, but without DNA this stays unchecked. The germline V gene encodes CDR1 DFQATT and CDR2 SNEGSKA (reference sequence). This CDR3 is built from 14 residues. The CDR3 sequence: CSAASGARNQPQHF.

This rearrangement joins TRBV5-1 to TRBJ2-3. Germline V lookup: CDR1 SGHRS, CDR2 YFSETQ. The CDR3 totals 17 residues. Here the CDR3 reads CASSLAPTGSYTDTQYF.